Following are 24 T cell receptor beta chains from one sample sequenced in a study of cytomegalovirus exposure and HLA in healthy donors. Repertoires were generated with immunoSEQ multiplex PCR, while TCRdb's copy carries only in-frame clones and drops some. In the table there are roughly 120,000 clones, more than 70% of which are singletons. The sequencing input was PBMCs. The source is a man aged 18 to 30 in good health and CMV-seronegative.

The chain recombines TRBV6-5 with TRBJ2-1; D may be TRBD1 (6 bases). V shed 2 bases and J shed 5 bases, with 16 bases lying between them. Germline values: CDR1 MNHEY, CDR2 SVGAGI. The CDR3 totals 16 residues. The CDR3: CASSYQSGGGDNEQFF. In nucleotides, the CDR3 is TGTGCCAGCAGTTACCAATCCGGTGGGGGCGACAATGAGCAGTTCTTC.

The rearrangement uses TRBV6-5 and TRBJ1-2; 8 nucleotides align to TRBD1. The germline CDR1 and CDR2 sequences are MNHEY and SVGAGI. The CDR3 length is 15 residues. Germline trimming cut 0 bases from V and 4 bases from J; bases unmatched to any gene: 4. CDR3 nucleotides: TGTGCCAGCAGTTACTCCCGGACAGGGCCCTATGGCTACACCTTC. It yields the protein CASSYSRTGPYGYTF.

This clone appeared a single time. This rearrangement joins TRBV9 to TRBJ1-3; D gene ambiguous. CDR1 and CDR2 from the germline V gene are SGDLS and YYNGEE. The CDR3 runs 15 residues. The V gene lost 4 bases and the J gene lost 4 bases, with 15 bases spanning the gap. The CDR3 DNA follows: TGTGCCAGCAGCCCCTCCGAGACTAGAGGAAACACCATATATTTT. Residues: CASSPSETRGNTIYF.

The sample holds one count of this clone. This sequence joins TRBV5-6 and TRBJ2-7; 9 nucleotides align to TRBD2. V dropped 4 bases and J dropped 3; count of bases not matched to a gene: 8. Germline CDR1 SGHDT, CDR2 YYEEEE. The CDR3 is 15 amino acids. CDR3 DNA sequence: TGTGCCAGCAGCCGAAGACTAGCGGCCGTCTACGAGCAGTACTTC. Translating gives CASSRRLAAVYEQYF. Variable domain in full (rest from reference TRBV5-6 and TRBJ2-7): DAGVTQSPTHLIKTRGQQVTLRCSPKSGHDTVSWYQQALGQGPQFIFQYYEEEERQRGNFPDRFSGHQFPNYSSELNVNALLLGDSALYLCASSRRLAAVYEQYFGPGTRLTVT.

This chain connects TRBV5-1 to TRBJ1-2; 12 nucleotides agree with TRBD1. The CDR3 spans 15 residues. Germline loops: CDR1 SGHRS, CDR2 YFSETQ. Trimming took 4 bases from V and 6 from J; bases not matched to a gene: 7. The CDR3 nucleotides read TGCGCCAGCAGCCCGGGACAGGGGGCTCTAAATGGCTACACCTTC. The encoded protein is CASSPGQGALNGYTF.

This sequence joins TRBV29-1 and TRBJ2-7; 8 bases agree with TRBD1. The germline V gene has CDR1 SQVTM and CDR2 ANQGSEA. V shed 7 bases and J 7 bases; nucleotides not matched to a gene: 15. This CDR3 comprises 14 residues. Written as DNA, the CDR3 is TGCAGCGGCGGGACAGGACTTCTATCGGGAGAGCAGTACTTC. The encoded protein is CSGGTGLLSGEQYF.

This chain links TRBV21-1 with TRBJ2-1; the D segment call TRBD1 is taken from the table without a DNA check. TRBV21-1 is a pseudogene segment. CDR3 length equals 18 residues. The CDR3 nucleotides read TGTGCCAGCAGCACGCCTGACATGGCCCTAGGGACATGCAATGAGCAGTTCTTC. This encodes CASSTPDMALGTCNEQFF.

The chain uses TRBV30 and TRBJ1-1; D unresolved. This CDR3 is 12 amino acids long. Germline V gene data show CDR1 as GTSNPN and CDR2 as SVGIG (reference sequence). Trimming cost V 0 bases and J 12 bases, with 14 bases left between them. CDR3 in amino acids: CAWSVWELQSFF. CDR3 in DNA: TGTGCCTGGAGTGTGTGGGAGCTACAATCTTTCTTT.

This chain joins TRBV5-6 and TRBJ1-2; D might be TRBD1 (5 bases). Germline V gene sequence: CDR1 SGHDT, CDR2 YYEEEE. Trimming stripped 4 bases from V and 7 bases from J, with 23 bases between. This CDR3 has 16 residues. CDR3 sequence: CASSVTNKGEVFGYTF. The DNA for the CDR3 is TGTGCCAGCAGCGTCACGAACAAAGGGGAGGTTTTTGGCTACACCTTC.

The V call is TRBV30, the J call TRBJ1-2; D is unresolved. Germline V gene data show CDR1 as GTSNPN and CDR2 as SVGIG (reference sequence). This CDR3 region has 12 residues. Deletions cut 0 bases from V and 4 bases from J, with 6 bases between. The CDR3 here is CAWSVRSYGYTF. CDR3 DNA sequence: TGTGCCTGGAGTGTACGCAGCTATGGCTACACCTTC.

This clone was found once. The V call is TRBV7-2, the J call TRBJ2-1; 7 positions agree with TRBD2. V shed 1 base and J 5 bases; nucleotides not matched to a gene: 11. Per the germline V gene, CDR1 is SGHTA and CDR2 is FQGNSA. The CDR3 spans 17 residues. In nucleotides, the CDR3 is TGTGCCAGCAGCTTAGGCGTGGGCCTAGCGGTAAACAATGAGCAGTTCTTC. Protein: CASSLGVGLAVNNEQFF.

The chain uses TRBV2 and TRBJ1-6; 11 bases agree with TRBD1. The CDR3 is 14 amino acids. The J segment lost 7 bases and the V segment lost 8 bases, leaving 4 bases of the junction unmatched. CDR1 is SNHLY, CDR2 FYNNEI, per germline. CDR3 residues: CASGWTGGNSPLHF. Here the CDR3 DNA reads TGTGCCAGCGGATGGACAGGGGGCAATTCACCCCTCCACTTT.

Here the CDR3 reads CATLHSMNTEAFF. The CDR3 bases are TGTGCCACCCTACATAGCATGAACACTGAAGCTTTCTTT. The chain combines TRBV10-3 with TRBJ1-1; no clear D gene. CDR3 length: 13 amino acids. Germline V lookup: CDR1 ENHRY, CDR2 SYGVKD. V lost 10 bases, J lost 0 bases, and 12 bases lay in between.

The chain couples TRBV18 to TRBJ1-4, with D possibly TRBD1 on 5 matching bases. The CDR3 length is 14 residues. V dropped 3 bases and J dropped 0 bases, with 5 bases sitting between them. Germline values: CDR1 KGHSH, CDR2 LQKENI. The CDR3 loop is CASSPGPTNEKLFF. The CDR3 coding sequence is TGTGCCAGCTCACCGGGGCCAACTAATGAAAAACTGTTTTTT.

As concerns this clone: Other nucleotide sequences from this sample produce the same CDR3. The CDR3 DNA reads TGTGCCTGGAGTGTGGTAGCGGGGGACAATGAGCAGTTCTTC. Protein product: CAWSVVAGDNEQFF. The chain joins TRBV30 to TRBJ2-1, with 9 bases fitting TRBD2. CDR1 and CDR2 (germline): GTSNPN, SVGIG (reference sequence). The CDR3 is 14 amino acids. Trimming at V came to 0 bases and at J to 5 bases, leaving 2 bases not matched to a gene.

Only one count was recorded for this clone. The CDR3 protein is CASRLAGVVTDTQYF. CDR3 nucleotides: TGTGCCAGCAGACTAGCGGGAGTGGTCACAGATACGCAGTATTTT. The V gene is TRBV6-5, the J gene TRBJ2-3, with TRBD2 matching 11 bases. The V gene's germline CDR1 is MNHEY and CDR2 SVGAGI. The length of the CDR3 is 15 residues. With V trimmed by 6 bases and J by 2 bases, 4 bases remained unmatched.

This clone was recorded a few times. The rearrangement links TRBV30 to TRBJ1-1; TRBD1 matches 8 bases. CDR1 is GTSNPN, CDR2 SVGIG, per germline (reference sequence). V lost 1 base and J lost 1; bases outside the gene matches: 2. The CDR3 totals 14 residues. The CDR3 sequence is CAWSGQGANTEAFF. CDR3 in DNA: TGTGCCTGGAGTGGCCAGGGGGCGAACACTGAAGCTTTCTTT.

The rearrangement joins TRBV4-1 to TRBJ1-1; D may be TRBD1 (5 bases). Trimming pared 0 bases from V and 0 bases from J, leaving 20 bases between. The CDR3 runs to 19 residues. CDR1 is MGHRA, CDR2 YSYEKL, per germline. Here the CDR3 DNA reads TGCGCCAGCAGCCAAGAGCCCCCGGGGACTGATACGGTGAACACTGAAGCTTTCTTT. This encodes CASSQEPPGTDTVNTEAFF.

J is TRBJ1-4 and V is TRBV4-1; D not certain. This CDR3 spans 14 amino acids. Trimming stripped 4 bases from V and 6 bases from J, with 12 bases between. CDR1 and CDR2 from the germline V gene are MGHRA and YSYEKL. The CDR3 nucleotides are TGCGCCAGCAGCCCCGGCGGTAGTTATGAAAAACTGTTTTTT. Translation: CASSPGGSYEKLFF.

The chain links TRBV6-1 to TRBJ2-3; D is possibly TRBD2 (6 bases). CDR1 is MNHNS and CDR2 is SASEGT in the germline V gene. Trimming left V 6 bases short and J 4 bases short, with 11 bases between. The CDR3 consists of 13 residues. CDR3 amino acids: CASSSPGADTQYF. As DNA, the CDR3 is TGTGCCAGCAGCTCCCCGGGAGCAGATACGCAGTATTTT.

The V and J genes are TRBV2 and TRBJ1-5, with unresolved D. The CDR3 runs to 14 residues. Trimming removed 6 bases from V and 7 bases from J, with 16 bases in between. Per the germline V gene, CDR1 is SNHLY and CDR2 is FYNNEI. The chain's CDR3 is CASRKDQIQQPQHF. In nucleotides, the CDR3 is TGTGCCAGCAGAAAAGACCAAATACAGCAGCCCCAGCATTTT.

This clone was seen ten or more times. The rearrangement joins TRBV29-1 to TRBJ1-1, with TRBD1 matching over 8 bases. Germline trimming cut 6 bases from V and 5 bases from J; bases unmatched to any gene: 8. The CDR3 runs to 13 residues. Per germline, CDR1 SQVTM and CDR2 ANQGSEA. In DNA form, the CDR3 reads TGCAGCGTCAAACAGGGGGTGGGTACTGAAGCTTTCTTT. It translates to CSVKQGVGTEAFF.

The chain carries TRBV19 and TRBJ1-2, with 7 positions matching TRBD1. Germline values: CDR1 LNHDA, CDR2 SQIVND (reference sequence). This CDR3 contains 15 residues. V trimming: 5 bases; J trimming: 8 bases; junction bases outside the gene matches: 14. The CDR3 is CASSHPVDRAPGYTF. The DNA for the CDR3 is TGTGCCAGTAGTCACCCTGTAGACAGGGCTCCCGGCTACACCTTC.

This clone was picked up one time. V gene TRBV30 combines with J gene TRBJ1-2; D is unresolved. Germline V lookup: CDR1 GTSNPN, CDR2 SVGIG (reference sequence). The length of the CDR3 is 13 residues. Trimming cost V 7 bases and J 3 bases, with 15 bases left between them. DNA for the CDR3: TGTGCCTTCCGGAGAGATCTCTACTATGGCTACACCTTC. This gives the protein CAFRRDLYYGYTF.